Sequencing of this TCR beta chain was carried out in a study of T cell responses to AZD1222 COVID-19 vaccine. Study information: Some second doses came at about 4 weeks and others at about 12 weeks; these were pooled.

To note about this clone: What it binds is unknown.

TCRdb's table, derived via immunoSEQ multiplex PCR, lists solely in-frame clones and lacks some. Among about 120,000 clones listed, just over 85% were seen once. Whole-study results and caveats: Spike-specific TCR depth and breadth grew after two AZD1222 doses. At 160-218 and 743-854, vaccine-associated CD4 TCRs were dominant, and they spanned spike. Donors were mostly white British, more females; clonal diversity possibly underestimated.

V dropped 7 bases and J dropped 4 bases, with 16 bases sitting between them. Germline loops: CDR1 MNHEY, CDR2 SMNVEV (reference sequence). The CDR3 runs 15 residues. The material was peripheral blood, obtained on day 0 of AZD1222 vaccination. This chain links TRBV27 with TRBJ2-2; no reliable D call. This clonotype was sampled from an adult in good health. As DNA, the CDR3 is TGTGCCAGCACCGAAAGAGGACGATCCACCGGGGAGCTGTTTTTT. Encoded protein: CASTERGRSTGELFF.